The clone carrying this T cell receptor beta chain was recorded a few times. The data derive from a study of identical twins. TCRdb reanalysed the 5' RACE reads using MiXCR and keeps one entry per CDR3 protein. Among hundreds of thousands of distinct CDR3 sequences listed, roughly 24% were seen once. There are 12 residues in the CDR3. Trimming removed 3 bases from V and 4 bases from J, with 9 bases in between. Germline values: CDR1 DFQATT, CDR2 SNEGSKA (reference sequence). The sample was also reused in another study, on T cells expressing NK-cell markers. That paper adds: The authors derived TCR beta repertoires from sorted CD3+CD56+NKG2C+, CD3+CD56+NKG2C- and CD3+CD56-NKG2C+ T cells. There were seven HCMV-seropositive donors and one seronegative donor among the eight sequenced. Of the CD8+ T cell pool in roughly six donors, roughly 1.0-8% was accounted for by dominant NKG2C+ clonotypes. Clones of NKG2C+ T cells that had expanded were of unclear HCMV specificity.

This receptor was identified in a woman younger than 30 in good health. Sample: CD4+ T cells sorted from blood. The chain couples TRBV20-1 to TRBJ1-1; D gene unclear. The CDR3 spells CSASVEGTEAFF. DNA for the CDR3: TGCAGTGCTAGTGTTGAGGGCACTGAAGCTTTCTTT.